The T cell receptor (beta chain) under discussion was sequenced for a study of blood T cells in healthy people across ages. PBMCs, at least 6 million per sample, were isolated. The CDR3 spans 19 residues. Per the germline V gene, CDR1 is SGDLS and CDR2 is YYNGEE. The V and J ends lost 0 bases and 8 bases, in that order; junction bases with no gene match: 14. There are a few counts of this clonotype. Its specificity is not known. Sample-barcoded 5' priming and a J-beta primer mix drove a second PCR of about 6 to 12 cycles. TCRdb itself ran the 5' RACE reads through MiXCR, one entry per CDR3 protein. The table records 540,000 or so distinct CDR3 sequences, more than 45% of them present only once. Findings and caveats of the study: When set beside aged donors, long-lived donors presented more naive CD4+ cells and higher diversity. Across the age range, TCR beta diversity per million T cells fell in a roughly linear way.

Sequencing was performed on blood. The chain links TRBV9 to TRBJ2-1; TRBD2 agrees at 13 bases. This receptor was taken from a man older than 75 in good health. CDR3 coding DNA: TGTGCCAGCAGCGTAGGCGGCTGGGGACTAGCGGGGAGGGTGGATGAGCAGTTCTTC. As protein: CASSVGGWGLAGRVDEQFF.